These 14 T cell receptor beta chains were all obtained from the same sample, sequenced in a study of OX40 agonist ivuxolimab in advanced cancers. Only in-frame clones appear in the TCRdb table, and some are missing; sequencing was by immunoSEQ multiplex PCR. The sample lists 130,000 or so clones, roughly 95% occurring once. Sample: CD4+ or CD8+ T cells sorted from blood, taken in a trial of the OX40 agonist ivuxolimab. The source is an adult with an advanced solid tumor such as melanoma, head and neck, liver or kidney cancer.

This chain uses TRBV6-6 with TRBJ1-6; 7 positions agree with TRBD1. V shed 4 bases, J shed 9 bases, and the junction held 9 bases outside the gene matches. This CDR3 region has 15 residues. Germline CDR1 reads MNHNY; CDR2 reads SVGAGI (reference sequence). This chain's CDR3 is CASSSAGQASSPLHF. The CDR3 region has the DNA TGTGCCAGCAGTTCTGCCGGACAGGCCTCTTCACCCCTCCACTTT.

The CDR3 here is CASSWGDTNTEAFF. DNA of the CDR3: TGTGCCAGCAGTTGGGGGGACACGAACACTGAAGCTTTCTTT. V is TRBV6-5 and J is TRBJ1-1; possibly TRBD1 for D (6 bases). The V end was cut by 4 bases, the J end by 1 base, with 10 bases between. Germline values: CDR1 MNHEY, CDR2 SVGAGI. CDR3 size: 14 residues.

This chain joins TRBV19 and TRBJ1-2; D remains unclear. This CDR3 comprises 13 residues. With 3 bases removed from V and 2 bases from J, the gap between germline ends came to 7 bases. From germline, CDR1 is LNHDA and CDR2 SQIVND (reference sequence). CDR3 coding DNA: TGTGCCAGTAGTATGGCGGGGAACTATGGCTACACCTTC. This encodes CASSMAGNYGYTF. The variable domain in full, completed from reference TRBV19 and TRBJ1-2, reads DGGITQSPKYLFRKEGQNVTLSCEQNLNHDAMYWYRQDPGQGLRLIYYSQIVNDFQKGDIAEGYSVSREKKESFPLTVTSAQKNPTAFYLCASSMAGNYGYTFGSGTRLTVV.

This chain joins TRBV7-2 and TRBJ2-5; TRBD2 matches 9 bases. J was trimmed by 5 bases and V by 3 bases; bases with no gene match: 4. The CDR3 spans 14 residues. The V gene's germline CDR1 is SGHTA and CDR2 FQGNSA. The CDR3 DNA reads TGTGCCAGCAGCTTTAGGACTAGCGCGGAGACCCAGTACTTC. Protein sequence: CASSFRTSAETQYF.

This clone has only one observation. The chain couples TRBV5-5 to TRBJ2-3, with D perhaps matching TRBD2 (5 bases). CDR3 length equals 14 residues. Germline CDR1 is SGHKS and CDR2 is YYEKEE (reference sequence). Trimming left V 4 bases short and J 6 bases short, with 15 bases between. CDR3 in amino acids: CASSPDGVLDTQYF. The CDR3 region has the DNA TGTGCCAGCAGCCCGGACGGGGTTTTGGATACGCAGTATTTT.

The chain links TRBV7-2 to TRBJ1-3; D possibly corresponds to TRBD1 (6 bases). The CDR3 loop spans 15 amino acids. Germline CDR1 SGHTA, CDR2 FQGNSA. Trimming took off 5 bases at V and 4 bases at J, with 15 bases between the two ends. CDR3 residues: CASSPRGVRGNTIYF. The CDR3 nucleotides are TGTGCCAGCAGCCCCAGGGGTGTTCGCGGAAACACCATATATTTT. The whole variable domain, remainder taken from reference TRBV7-2 and TRBJ1-3, is GAGVSQSPSNKVTEKGKDVELRCDPISGHTALYWYRQSLGQGLEFLIYFQGNSAPDKSGLPSDRFSAERTGGSVSTLTIQRTQQEDSAVYLCASSPRGVRGNTIYFGEGSWLTVV.

The chain combines TRBV4-1 with TRBJ2-3; weak D call: TRBD2 (6 bases). The CDR3 sequence is 16 residues long. V shed 1 base and J shed 2 bases, with 13 bases lying between them. Looked up from germline, CDR1 is MGHRA and CDR2 is YSYEKL. The CDR3 DNA sequence: TGCGCCAGCAGCCAAGGATCATTGCGGGACACAGATACGCAGTATTTT. It encodes CASSQGSLRDTDTQYF.

The V and J genes are TRBV11-3 and TRBJ2-1; TRBD1 agrees at 8 bases. With 2 bases clipped from V and 8 bases from J, the junction kept 2 bases outside the gene matches. The CDR3 contains 13 residues. CDR1 is SGHNT and CDR2 is YENEEA in the germline V gene. CDR3 coding DNA: TGTGCCAGCAGCTTAAACAGGGGGGATGAGCAGTTCTTC. Translating it yields CASSLNRGDEQFF.

The V call is TRBV5-1, the J call TRBJ2-5; possibly TRBD2 for D (5 bases). Germline-derived CDR1 and CDR2 are SGHRS and YFSETQ. Trimming shortened V by 5 bases and J by 0 bases, and 14 bases separated the two germline ends. CDR3 length equals 15 residues. The CDR3 bases are TGCGCCAGCAGTAGGACGACGGGGAACCAAGAGACCCAGTACTTC. Translated, it gives CASSRTTGNQETQYF.

The CDR3 loop is CASSDRRGDTGANVLTF. CDR3 coding DNA: TGTGCCAGCAGTGATCGGAGGGGGGACACTGGGGCCAACGTCCTGACTTTC. The J gene is TRBJ2-6, the V gene TRBV6-1; D could derive from TRBD1 or TRBD2 (6 bases each). Looked up from germline, CDR1 is MNHNS and CDR2 is SASEGT. Trimming pared 3 bases from V and 2 bases from J, leaving 14 bases between. The CDR3 has 17 amino acids.

The V gene is TRBV4-1, the J gene TRBJ2-5, with D perhaps assigned TRBD1 or TRBD2 (5 bases each). The germline gives CDR1 MGHRA, CDR2 YSYEKL. This CDR3 has 15 amino acids. V was shortened by 5 bases and J by 1 base, with 14 bases between the two germline ends. DNA for the CDR3: TGCGCCAGCAGCATTCACGGGACCGCCCAAGAGACCCAGTACTTC. This sequence encodes CASSIHGTAQETQYF.

This clone has a single count. V is TRBV7-6 and J is TRBJ2-7; 8 nucleotides align to TRBD1. This CDR3 is 13 amino acids long. Losses at the gene ends were 5 bases for V and 6 bases for J; bases not matched to a gene: 6. Looked up from germline, CDR1 is SGHVS and CDR2 is FNYEAQ. The DNA of the CDR3 is TGTGCCAGCAGCCTATTACAGGGGGGCGAGCAGTACTTC. It codes for CASSLLQGGEQYF.

This sequence joins TRBV28 and TRBJ1-5, with D possibly TRBD1 on 5 matching bases. This CDR3 has 16 amino acids. Germline V lookup: CDR1 MDHEN, CDR2 SYDVKM. Trimming cost V 1 base and J 3 bases, with 13 bases left between them. The CDR3 sequence: CASSLYTGEFNQPQHF. The CDR3 nucleotides are TGTGCCAGCAGTTTATATACGGGGGAGTTCAATCAGCCCCAGCATTTT.

CDR3 in DNA: TGTGCCAGCAGCCAGCGGGGGGCGATCTACAATGAGCAGTTCTTC. It is translated as CASSQRGAIYNEQFF. The chain joins TRBV6-6 to TRBJ2-1; 9 bases fit TRBD2. CDR3 length: 15 residues. V was pared by 6 bases and J by 3 bases, with 6 bases of the junction left unmatched. Germline V CDR1 and CDR2: MNHNY, SVGAGI (reference sequence).